The 29 T cell receptor beta chains below were found in one sample sequenced in a study of T cell repertoires in cytomegalovirus infection. Antigens for these TCRs are unknown. Using its own MiXCR run on the reads, TCRdb lists one record per CDR3 protein. Among 110,000 or so distinct CDR3 sequences listed, about 30% were seen once. The input for sequencing was CD8+ T cells from cultured PBMCs, taken from culture after CMV antigen stimulation. The source is a human donor in good health (CMV status not recorded). Some clones in this sample may be carry-over from other donors' samples.

The chain has TRBV7-9 and TRBJ1-6; weak D call: TRBD1 (6 bases). The CDR3 has 18 residues. CDR1 and CDR2 (germline): SEHNR, FQNEAQ (reference sequence). V was pared by 5 bases and J by 2 bases, with 19 bases between. CDR3 sequence: CASSHGVPGDTYNSPLHF. The DNA of the CDR3 is TGTGCCAGCAGCCATGGCGTCCCCGGGGACACCTATAATTCACCCCTCCACTTT.

The sample holds many counts of this clonotype. The rearrangement links TRBV19 to TRBJ2-1, with D perhaps given as TRBD1 or TRBD2 (5 bases each). This CDR3 region has 13 residues. V lost 3 bases to trimming and J lost 6 bases, with 9 bases between them. Germline CDR1 LNHDA, CDR2 SQIVND (reference sequence). The DNA of the CDR3 is TGTGCCAGTAGTATTGGGGACCTCAATGAGCAGTTCTTC. Protein: CASSIGDLNEQFF.

The chain is built from TRBV9 and TRBJ2-3; 8 bases are shared with TRBD2. J was trimmed by 4 bases and V by 0 bases; bases with no gene match: 4. The CDR3 has 15 residues. Germline V gene sequence: CDR1 SGDLS, CDR2 YYNGEE. CDR3: CASSVEIAGSDTQYF. The CDR3 coding sequence is TGTGCCAGCAGCGTAGAAATAGCGGGGTCAGATACGCAGTATTTT.

J is TRBJ1-2 and V is TRBV27; maybe TRBD1 (5 bases). Germline V gives CDR1 MNHEY, CDR2 SMNVEV (reference sequence). This CDR3 contains 15 residues. Trimming stripped 7 bases from V and 0 bases from J, with 15 bases between. The CDR3 loop reads CASTAGRASNYGYTF. CDR3 DNA sequence: TGTGCCAGCACCGCCGGCAGGGCTTCTAACTATGGCTACACCTTC.

This chain links TRBV20-1 with TRBJ2-1, with 7 nucleotides matching TRBD1. Unmatched junction bases numbered 8, after V lost 5 bases and J lost 4 bases. Germline loops: CDR1 DFQATT, CDR2 SNEGSKA (reference sequence). The length of the CDR3 is 14 residues. The CDR3 bases are TGCAGTGCTGAAGAGGGGGACAGTTACAATGAGCAGTTCTTC. Translated: CSAEEGDSYNEQFF.

The table lists this clonotype with a few counts. The V and J genes are TRBV7-6 and TRBJ1-4, with D possibly matching TRBD1 (5 bases). Germline CDR1 and CDR2: SGHVS and FNYEAQ. The CDR3 runs to 17 residues. Trimming pared 2 bases from V and 6 bases from J, leaving 19 bases between. The CDR3 DNA reads as TGTGCCAGCAGCTTATCAATAGGTTCTCGAGGGGATGAAAAACTGTTTTTT. Protein: CASSLSIGSRGDEKLFF. The complete variable domain, with remaining parts taken from reference TRBV7-6 and TRBJ1-4, reads GAGVSQSPRYKVTKRGQDVALRCDPISGHVSLYWYRQALGQGPEFLTYFNYEAQQDKSGLPNDRFSAERPEGSISTLTIQRTEQRDSAMYRCASSLSIGSRGDEKLFFGSGTQLSVL.

This clonotype was seen only once. This chain connects TRBV27 to TRBJ2-1; weak D call: TRBD1 (7 bases). Germline CDR1 and CDR2: MNHEY and SMNVEV (reference sequence). CDR3 length: 14 amino acids. V gave up 4 bases and J gave up 3 bases, with 10 bases separating them. CDR3 region: CASSYRGGYNEQFF. CDR3 bases: TGTGCCAGCAGTTACAGGGGAGGCTACAATGAGCAGTTCTTC.

This clonotype was recorded many times. At one end, the junction sequence differs from germline, possibly due to a read error. The rearrangement links TRBV7-2 to TRBJ1-6, with 8 bases lining up with TRBD1. The CDR3 covers 16 residues. The germline CDR1 and CDR2 sequences are SGHTA and FQGNSA. In DNA form, the CDR3 reads TGTGCCAGCAGCTTAGCCCCCACAGGGGGGAATTTACCCCTCCACTTT. It codes for CASSLAPTGGNLPLHF.

This clonotype was detected a few times. The gene calls are TRBV6-1 and TRBJ1-5, with D tentatively TRBD1 (6 bases). CDR3 length: 16 amino acids. Germline CDR1 and CDR2: MNHNS and SASEGT. V was shortened by 2 bases and J by 4 bases, with 15 bases between the two germline ends. The CDR3 protein is CASSENWDMGNQPQHF. The CDR3 region has the DNA TGTGCCAGCAGTGAAAACTGGGACATGGGAAATCAGCCCCAGCATTTT.

The J gene is TRBJ2-7, the V gene TRBV19; 9 nucleotides match TRBD1. The CDR3 spans 14 residues. V lost 3 bases and J lost 1; bases outside the gene matches: 1. The germline CDR1 and CDR2 sequences are LNHDA and SQIVND (reference sequence). The CDR3 reads CASSMGTGSYEQYF. The CDR3 DNA reads as TGTGCCAGTAGTATGGGGACAGGGTCCTACGAGCAGTACTTC. The full variable domain, in which reference TRBV19 and TRBJ2-7 provide the parts outside the CDR3, is DGGITQSPKYLFRKEGQNVTLSCEQNLNHDAMYWYRQDPGQGLRLIYYSQIVNDFQKGDIAEGYSVSREKKESFPLTVTSAQKNPTAFYLCASSMGTGSYEQYFGPGTRLTVT.

The table lists this clonotype with a few counts. The rearrangement joins TRBV6-5 to TRBJ2-2; perhaps TRBD1 as D (6 bases). Germline values: CDR1 MNHEY, CDR2 SVGAGI. V lost 0 bases, J lost 7 bases, and 15 bases lay in between. The CDR3 is 16 amino acids. This CDR3 reads CASSYSPTGPNGELFF. Written as DNA, the CDR3 is TGTGCCAGCAGTTACTCCCCGACAGGTCCAAACGGGGAGCTGTTTTTT.

This clonotype was picked up a small number of times. The chain employs TRBV6-8 and TRBJ1-5, with TRBD1 as a possible D gene (5 bases). Trimming removed 7 bases at V and 2 bases at J, with 15 bases between. CDR3 length equals 15 residues. Per germline, CDR1 MNHGY and CDR2 SAAAGT. This CDR3 is CASTPYRGGNQPQHF. The DNA for the CDR3 is TGTGCCAGCACCCCCTACCGGGGGGGCAATCAGCCCCAGCATTTT.

Only a few counts were recorded for this clonotype. V usage is TRBV7-2 and J usage is TRBJ1-3, with D unresolved. Germline CDR1 reads SGHTA; CDR2 reads FQGNSA. The length of the CDR3 is 16 residues. V was clipped by 0 bases and J by 0 bases, with 9 bases between them. CDR3 nucleotide sequence: TGTGCCAGCAGCTTAGCGAACCTTCGCTCTGGAAACACCATATATTTT. The encoded protein is CASSLANLRSGNTIYF.

The chain uses TRBV7-2 and TRBJ1-6; D remains unclear. Trimming took off 2 bases at V and 9 bases at J, with 17 bases between the two ends. CDR3 size: 16 residues. CDR1 and CDR2 (germline): SGHTA, FQGNSA. The CDR3 reads CASSLNRRLAGSPLHF. The CDR3 nucleotides read TGTGCCAGCAGCTTAAACAGACGGTTGGCAGGTTCACCCCTCCACTTT.

Turning to this clonotype: A much more abundant neighbour one base away suggests this may be a read error. J is TRBJ1-2 and V is TRBV7-2; D is possibly TRBD1 (6 bases). V lost 3 bases and J lost 6, with 17 bases in between. Germline loops: CDR1 SGHTA, CDR2 FQGNSA. The CDR3 sequence is 15 residues long. In DNA, the CDR3 is TGTACCAGCAGCTTTTTTGGCGGGGGCGTAAATGGCTACACCTTC. Translation: CTSSFFGGGVNGYTF.

The chain combines TRBV15 with TRBJ2-1; weak D call: TRBD1 (5 bases). This CDR3 spans 15 amino acids. Per the germline V gene, CDR1 is LNHNV and CDR2 is YYDKDF (reference sequence). V was shortened by 4 bases and J by 4 bases, with 14 bases between the two germline ends. The CDR3 spells CATSIGRGSYNEQFF. CDR3 in DNA: TGTGCCACCAGCATTGGAAGGGGCTCTTACAATGAGCAGTTCTTC. The entire variable domain, with the rest obtained from reference TRBV15 and TRBJ2-1, is as follows: DAMVIQNPRYQVTQFGKPVTLSCSQTLNHNVMYWYQQKSSQAPKLLFHYYDKDFNNEADTPDNFQSRRPNTSFCFLDIRSPGLGDTAMYLCATSIGRGSYNEQFFGPGTRLTVL.

This clonotype was counted a few times. The chain uses TRBV19 and TRBJ2-5, with a tentative D call TRBD1 (6 bases). Trimming removed 6 bases at V and 2 bases at J, with 19 bases between. CDR3 length equals 16 residues. Germline V gene lookup returns CDR1 LNHDA and CDR2 SQIVND (reference sequence). This CDR3 is CASSQAPQGSQETQYF. DNA of the CDR3: TGTGCCAGTAGCCAGGCACCTCAGGGGTCACAAGAGACCCAGTACTTC.

The rearrangement links TRBV20-1 to TRBJ2-3; 9 bases match TRBD2. Germline loops: CDR1 DFQATT, CDR2 SNEGSKA (reference sequence). The CDR3 totals 15 residues. V shed 4 bases and J 2 bases; nucleotides not matched to a gene: 7. DNA for the CDR3: TGCAGTGCTACAATACTAGCGGGCGACACAGATACGCAGTATTTT. The encoded protein is CSATILAGDTDTQYF.

This clonotype turned up a few times. The chain couples TRBV5-5 to TRBJ2-1, with TRBD1 matching over 10 bases. V gave up 4 bases and J gave up 2 bases; unmatched junction bases: 3. From germline, CDR1 is SGHKS and CDR2 YYEKEE (reference sequence). The CDR3 length is 15 residues. The CDR3: CASSPGTGAYNEQFF. CDR3 nucleotides: TGTGCCAGCAGCCCGGGGACAGGGGCCTACAATGAGCAGTTCTTC.

The gene calls are TRBV20-1 and TRBJ2-2; D might be TRBD2 (5 bases). The CDR3 spans 18 residues. The germline V gene encodes CDR1 DFQATT and CDR2 SNEGSKA (reference sequence). Deletions cut 2 bases from V and 5 bases from J, with 24 bases between. CDR3 protein: CSARWGDLRDERTGELFF. The CDR3 DNA reads TGCAGTGCTAGATGGGGAGACCTCCGGGATGAAAGGACCGGGGAGCTGTTTTTT.

V gene TRBV29-1 combines with J gene TRBJ2-7, with D unresolved. CDR1 and CDR2 (germline): SQVTM, ANQGSEA. The CDR3 is made up of 12 amino acids. The V and J ends lost 0 bases and 3 bases respectively, with 6 bases between them. CDR3 bases: TGCAGCGTTGAAGATACTAACTACGAGCAGTACTTC. Translated, it gives CSVEDTNYEQYF.

This clonotype was recorded at least ten times. The chain is built from TRBV7-2 and TRBJ2-1; TRBD2 agrees at 16 bases. Germline V gives CDR1 SGHTA, CDR2 FQGNSA. V lost 4 bases to trimming and J lost 7 bases; unmatched junction nucleotides: 10. The CDR3 runs 18 residues. Written as DNA, the CDR3 is TGTGCCAGCAGCTCGAGAGGGACTAGCGGGGGGGCAACGAATGAGCAGTTCTTC. It translates to CASSSRGTSGGATNEQFF. Supplemented by reference TRBV7-2 and TRBJ2-1, the full variable domain reads GAGVSQSPSNKVTEKGKDVELRCDPISGHTALYWYRQSLGQGLEFLIYFQGNSAPDKSGLPSDRFSAERTGGSVSTLTIQRTQQEDSAVYLCASSSRGTSGGATNEQFFGPGTRLTVL.

The chain combines TRBV29-1 with TRBJ2-5; D gene unclear. Trimming stripped 3 bases from V and 5 bases from J, with 7 bases between. Germline-derived CDR1 and CDR2 are SQVTM and ANQGSEA. The CDR3 runs to 11 residues. CDR3 loop: CSVDPGETQYF. CDR3 bases: TGCAGCGTTGATCCCGGGGAGACCCAGTACTTC.

This clonotype turned up a few times. The chain is built from TRBV7-6 and TRBJ2-3; D is ambiguous. Germline V lookup: CDR1 SGHVS, CDR2 FNYEAQ. Trimming removed 4 bases at V and 8 bases at J, with 19 bases between. CDR3 length: 15 residues. For the CDR3, the DNA is TGTGCCAGCAGCTCCAAAACCTTGGAGACGGTTACGCAGTATTTT. Translating gives CASSSKTLETVTQYF.

This chain connects TRBV20-1 to TRBJ1-1, with D perhaps TRBD1 (5 bases). CDR3 length: 12 amino acids. Germline assignment: CDR1 DFQATT and CDR2 SNEGSKA (reference sequence). Trimming removed 5 bases at V and 6 bases at J, with 13 bases between. Here the CDR3 reads CSAAKGSAEAFF. CDR3 in DNA: TGCAGTGCTGCCAAGGGGAGCGCTGAAGCTTTCTTT.

The CDR3 region is CASSSFRTGGTEAFF. The CDR3 region has the DNA TGTGCCAGCAGTTCTTTCCGGACAGGGGGCACTGAAGCTTTCTTT. V gene TRBV27 combines with J gene TRBJ1-1; 10 bases align to TRBD1. This CDR3 has 15 residues. V lost 4 bases and J lost 4; bases outside the gene matches: 6. CDR1 and CDR2 from the germline V gene are MNHEY and SMNVEV (reference sequence).

In this sample, this clonotype turned up a few times. The CDR3 loop reads CASRPGTSEYNEQFF. CDR3 bases: TGTGCCAGTAGGCCCGGGACTAGCGAGTACAATGAGCAGTTCTTC. This rearrangement joins TRBV19 to TRBJ2-1; TRBD2 matches 10 bases. The CDR3 length is 15 residues. V trimming: 6 bases; J trimming: 4 bases; junction bases outside the gene matches: 6. Germline V lookup: CDR1 LNHDA, CDR2 SQIVND (reference sequence).

The chain recombines TRBV6-1 with TRBJ2-1, with D unresolved. Per germline, CDR1 MNHNS and CDR2 SASEGT. The CDR3 runs 16 residues. Between the trimmed V and J ends, which lost 1 base and 8 bases, there was a span of 18 bases. The CDR3 spells CASSEVHYSRDDEQFF. CDR3 sequence (DNA): TGTGCCAGCAGTGAAGTCCACTACAGCCGAGACGATGAGCAGTTCTTC.

This clonotype was recorded many times. The rearrangement uses TRBV4-3 and TRBJ2-7, with D perhaps matching TRBD2 (6 bases). The ends were cut back, 1 base at V and 0 bases at J, with 19 bases in the middle. Germline values: CDR1 LGHNA, CDR2 YSLEER. CDR3 length: 18 residues. For the CDR3, the DNA is TGCGCCAGCAGCCAAGGTCTTTCTAGCGAGCCTTCCTCCTACGAGCAGTACTTC. This translates into CASSQGLSSEPSSYEQYF.